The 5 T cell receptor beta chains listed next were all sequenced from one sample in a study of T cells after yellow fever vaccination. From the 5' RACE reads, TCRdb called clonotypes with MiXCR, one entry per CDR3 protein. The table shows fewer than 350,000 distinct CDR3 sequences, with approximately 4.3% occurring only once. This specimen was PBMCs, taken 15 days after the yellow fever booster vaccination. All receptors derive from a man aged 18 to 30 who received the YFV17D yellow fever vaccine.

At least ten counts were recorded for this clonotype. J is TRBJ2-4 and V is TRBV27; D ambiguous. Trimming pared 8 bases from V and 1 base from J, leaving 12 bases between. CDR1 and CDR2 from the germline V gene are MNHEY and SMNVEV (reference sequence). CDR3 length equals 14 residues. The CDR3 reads CASAPVPAKNIQYF. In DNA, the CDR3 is TGTGCCAGCGCACCCGTTCCGGCCAAAAACATTCAGTACTTC.

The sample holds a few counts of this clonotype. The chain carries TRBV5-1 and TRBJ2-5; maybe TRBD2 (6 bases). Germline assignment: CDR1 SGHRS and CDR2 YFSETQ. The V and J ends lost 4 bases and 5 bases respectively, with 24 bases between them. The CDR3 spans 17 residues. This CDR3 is CASSTPLGRRPFETQYF. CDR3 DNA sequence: TGCGCCAGCAGCACCCCGCTAGGGAGGAGGCCCTTTGAGACCCAGTACTTC.

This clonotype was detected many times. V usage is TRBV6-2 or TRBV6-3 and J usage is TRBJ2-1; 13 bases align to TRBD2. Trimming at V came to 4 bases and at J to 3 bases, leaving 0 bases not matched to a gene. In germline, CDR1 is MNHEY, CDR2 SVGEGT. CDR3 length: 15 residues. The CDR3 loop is CASSWTSGGYNEQFF. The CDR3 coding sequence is TGTGCCAGCAGTTGGACTAGCGGGGGCTACAATGAGCAGTTCTTC.

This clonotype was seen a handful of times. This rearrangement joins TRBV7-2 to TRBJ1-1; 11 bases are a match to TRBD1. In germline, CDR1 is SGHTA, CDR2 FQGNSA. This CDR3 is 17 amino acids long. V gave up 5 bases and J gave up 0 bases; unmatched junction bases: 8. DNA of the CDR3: TGTGCCAGCAGCCCGGACAGGGGGCTCCAAATGAACACTGAAGCTTTCTTT. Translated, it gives CASSPDRGLQMNTEAFF.

CDR3 in amino acids: CASSWEDRVYGYTF. The CDR3 DNA sequence: TGTGCCAGCAGCTGGGAGGACAGAGTATATGGCTACACCTTC. This chain joins TRBV5-6 and TRBJ1-2; D may be TRBD1 (6 bases). Trimming took 3 bases from V and 5 from J, leaving 14 bases between them. The CDR3 covers 14 residues. Per the germline V gene, CDR1 is SGHDT and CDR2 is YYEEEE.